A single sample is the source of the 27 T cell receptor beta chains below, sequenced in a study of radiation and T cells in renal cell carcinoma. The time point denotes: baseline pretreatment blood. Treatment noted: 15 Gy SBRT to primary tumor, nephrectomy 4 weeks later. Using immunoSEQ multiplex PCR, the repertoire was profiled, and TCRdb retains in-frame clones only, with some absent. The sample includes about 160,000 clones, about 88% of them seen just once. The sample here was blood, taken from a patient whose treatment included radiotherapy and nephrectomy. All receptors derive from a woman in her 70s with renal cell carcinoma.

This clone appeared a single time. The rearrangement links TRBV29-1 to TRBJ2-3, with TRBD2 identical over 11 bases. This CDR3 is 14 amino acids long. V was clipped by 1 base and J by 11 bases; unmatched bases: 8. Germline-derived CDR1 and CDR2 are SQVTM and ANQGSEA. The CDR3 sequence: CSVEASSSGGWQYF. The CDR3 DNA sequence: TGCAGCGTTGAAGCCTCCTCTAGCGGGGGGTGGCAGTATTTT.

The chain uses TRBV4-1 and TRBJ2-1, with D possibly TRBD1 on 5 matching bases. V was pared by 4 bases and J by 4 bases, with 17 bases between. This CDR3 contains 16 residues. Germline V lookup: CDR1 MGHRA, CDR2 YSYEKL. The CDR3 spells CASSLSDTGQYNEQFF. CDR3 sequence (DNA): TGCGCCAGCAGCCTTTCGGACACAGGCCAATACAATGAGCAGTTCTTC.

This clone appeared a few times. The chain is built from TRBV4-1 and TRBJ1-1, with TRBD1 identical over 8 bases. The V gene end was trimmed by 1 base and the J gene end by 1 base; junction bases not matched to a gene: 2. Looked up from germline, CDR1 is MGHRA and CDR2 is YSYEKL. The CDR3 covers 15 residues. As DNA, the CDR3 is TGCGCCAGCAGCCAAGCCGACAGGGGGAACACTGAAGCTTTCTTT. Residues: CASSQADRGNTEAFF.

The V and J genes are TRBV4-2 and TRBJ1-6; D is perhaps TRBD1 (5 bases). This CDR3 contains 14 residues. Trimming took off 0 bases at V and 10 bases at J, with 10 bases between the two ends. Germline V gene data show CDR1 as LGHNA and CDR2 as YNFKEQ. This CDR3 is CASSQEGDGSPLHF. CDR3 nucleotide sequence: TGTGCCAGCAGCCAAGAAGGGGACGGCTCACCCCTCCACTTT.

The CDR3 spells CASNPRDRLFSNTGELFF. The CDR3 DNA follows: TGTGCCAGCAACCCCCGGGACAGGTTATTTTCGAACACCGGGGAGCTGTTTTTT. V and J are TRBV7-2 and TRBJ2-2; 8 nucleotides agree with TRBD1. The CDR3 runs to 18 residues. The germline V gene encodes CDR1 SGHTA and CDR2 FQGNSA. The V and J ends lost 7 bases and 0 bases, in that order; junction bases with no gene match: 13.

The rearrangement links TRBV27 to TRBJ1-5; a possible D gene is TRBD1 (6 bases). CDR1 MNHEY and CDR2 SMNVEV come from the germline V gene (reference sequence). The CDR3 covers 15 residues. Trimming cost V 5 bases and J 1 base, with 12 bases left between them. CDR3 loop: CASSQRTASNQPQHF. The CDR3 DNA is TGTGCCAGCAGTCAAAGGACAGCGAGCAATCAGCCCCAGCATTTT.

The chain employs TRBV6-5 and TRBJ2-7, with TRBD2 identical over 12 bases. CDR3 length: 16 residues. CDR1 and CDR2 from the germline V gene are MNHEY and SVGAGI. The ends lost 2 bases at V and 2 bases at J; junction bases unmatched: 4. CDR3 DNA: TGTGCCAGCAGTTACGCGACTAGCGGGGGAGCCTACGAGCAGTACTTC. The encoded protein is CASSYATSGGAYEQYF.

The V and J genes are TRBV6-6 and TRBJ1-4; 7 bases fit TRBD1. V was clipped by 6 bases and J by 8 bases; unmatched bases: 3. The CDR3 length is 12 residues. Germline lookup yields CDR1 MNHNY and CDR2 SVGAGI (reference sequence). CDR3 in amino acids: CASSRQGEKLFF. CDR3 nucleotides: TGTGCCAGCAGCCGACAGGGCGAAAAACTGTTTTTT.

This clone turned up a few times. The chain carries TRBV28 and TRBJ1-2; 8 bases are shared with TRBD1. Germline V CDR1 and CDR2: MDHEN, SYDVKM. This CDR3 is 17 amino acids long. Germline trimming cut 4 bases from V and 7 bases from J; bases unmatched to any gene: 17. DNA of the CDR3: TGTGCCAGCAGTTGGGTGGCCCTCACACAGGGGGAGGGTGGCTACACCTTC. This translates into CASSWVALTQGEGGYTF.

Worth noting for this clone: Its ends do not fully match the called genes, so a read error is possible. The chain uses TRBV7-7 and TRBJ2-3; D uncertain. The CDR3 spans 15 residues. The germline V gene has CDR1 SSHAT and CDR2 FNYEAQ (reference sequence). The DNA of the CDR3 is TGTGCTAGCAGCTTAGCCATTAGATTCACAGATACGCAGTATTTT. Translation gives CASSLAIRFTDTQYF.

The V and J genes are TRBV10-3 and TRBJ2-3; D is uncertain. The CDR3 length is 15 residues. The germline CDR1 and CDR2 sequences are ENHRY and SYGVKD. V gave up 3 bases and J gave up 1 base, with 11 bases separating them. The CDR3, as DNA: TGTGCCATCAGTGACTCCGGGCAGGGCACAGATACGCAGTATTTT. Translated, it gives CAISDSGQGTDTQYF.

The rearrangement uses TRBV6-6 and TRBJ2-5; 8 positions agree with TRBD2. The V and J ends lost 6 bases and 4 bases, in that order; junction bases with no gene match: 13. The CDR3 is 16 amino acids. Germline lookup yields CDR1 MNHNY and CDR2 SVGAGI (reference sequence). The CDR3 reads CASRLRGSGGGETQYF. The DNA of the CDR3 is TGTGCCAGCAGACTAAGGGGGAGCGGGGGAGGAGAGACCCAGTACTTC.

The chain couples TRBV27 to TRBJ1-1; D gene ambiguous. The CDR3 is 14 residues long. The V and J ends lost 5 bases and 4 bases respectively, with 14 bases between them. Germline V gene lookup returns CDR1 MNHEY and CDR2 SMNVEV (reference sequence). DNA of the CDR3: TGTGCCAGCAGTCCTCTGGGGTTTGGCACTGAAGCTTTCTTT. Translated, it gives CASSPLGFGTEAFF.

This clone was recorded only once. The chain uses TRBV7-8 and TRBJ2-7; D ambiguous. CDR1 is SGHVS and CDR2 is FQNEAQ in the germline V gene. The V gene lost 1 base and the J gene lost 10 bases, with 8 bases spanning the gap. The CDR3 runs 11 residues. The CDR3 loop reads CASSLGSAQYF. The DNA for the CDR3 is TGTGCCAGCAGCTTAGGGTCCGCCCAGTACTTC.

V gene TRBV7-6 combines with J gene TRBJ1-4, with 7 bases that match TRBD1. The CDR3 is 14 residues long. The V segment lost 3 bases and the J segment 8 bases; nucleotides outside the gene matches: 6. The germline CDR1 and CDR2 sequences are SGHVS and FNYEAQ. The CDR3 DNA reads TGTGCCAGCAGCTTGACAGGGTTGGGAGAAAAACTGTTTTTT. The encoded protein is CASSLTGLGEKLFF.

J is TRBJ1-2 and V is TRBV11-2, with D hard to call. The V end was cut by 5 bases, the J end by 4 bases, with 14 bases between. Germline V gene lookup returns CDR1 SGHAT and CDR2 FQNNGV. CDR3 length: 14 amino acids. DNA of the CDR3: TGTGCCAGCAGCCCCCAAGGAACCTTCTATGGCTACACCTTC. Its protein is CASSPQGTFYGYTF.

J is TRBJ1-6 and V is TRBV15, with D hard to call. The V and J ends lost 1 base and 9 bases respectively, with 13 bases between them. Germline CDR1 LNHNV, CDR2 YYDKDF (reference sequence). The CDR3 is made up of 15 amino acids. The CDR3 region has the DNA TGTGCCACCAGCAGAGGTTACATTGATAGTTCACCCCTCCACTTT. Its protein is CATSRGYIDSSPLHF.

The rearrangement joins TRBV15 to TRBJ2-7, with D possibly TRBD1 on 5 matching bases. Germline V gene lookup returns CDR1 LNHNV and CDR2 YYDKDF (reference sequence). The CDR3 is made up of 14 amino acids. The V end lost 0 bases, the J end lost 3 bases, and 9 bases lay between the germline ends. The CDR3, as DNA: TGTGCCACCAGCAGAGACAGGGTGGACTACGAGCAGTACTTC. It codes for CATSRDRVDYEQYF.

This CDR3 reads CASSLRLANEQFF. CDR3 DNA: TGTGCCAGCAGCCTACGACTAGCTAATGAGCAGTTCTTC. The chain carries TRBV11-2 and TRBJ2-1, with TRBD2 matching 7 bases. This CDR3 has 13 amino acids. Per germline, CDR1 SGHAT and CDR2 FQNNGV. The junction had 5 bases not matched to a gene; V was cut back by 5 bases and J by 7 bases. The entire variable domain, with the rest obtained from reference TRBV11-2 and TRBJ2-1, is as follows: EAGVAQSPRYKIIEKRQSVAFWCNPISGHATLYWYQQILGQGPKLLIQFQNNGVVDDSQLPKDRFSAERLKGVDSTLKIQPAKLEDSAVYLCASSLRLANEQFFGPGTRLTVL.

The CDR3 region has the DNA TGTGCCAGTAGTATCCTTTTCAGACAGGGGACCGGGGAGCTGTTTTTT. This sequence encodes CASSILFRQGTGELFF. This chain links TRBV19 with TRBJ2-2; 8 bases align to TRBD1. This CDR3 is 16 amino acids long. Trimming cost V 3 bases and J 5 bases; bases outside gene matches: 8. The V gene's germline CDR1 is LNHDA and CDR2 SQIVND (reference sequence).

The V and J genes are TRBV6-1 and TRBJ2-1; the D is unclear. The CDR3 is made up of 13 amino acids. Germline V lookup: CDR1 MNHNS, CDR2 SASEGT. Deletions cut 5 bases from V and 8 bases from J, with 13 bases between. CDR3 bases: TGTGCCAGCAGTCAAGAGAGGAACTATGAGCAGTTCTTC. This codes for CASSQERNYEQFF.

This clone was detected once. The CDR3 DNA reads as TGTGCCAGCAGCGCCCGGGACAGGGTTTCGGGAAACACCATATATTTT. This codes for CASSARDRVSGNTIYF. The chain employs TRBV9 and TRBJ1-3; 9 nucleotides match TRBD1. Germline CDR1 and CDR2: SGDLS and YYNGEE. The CDR3 spans 16 residues. The V segment lost 3 bases and the J segment 4 bases; nucleotides outside the gene matches: 8.

CDR3 nucleotide sequence: TGCAGTGCTGGTCGAAACAATGAGCAGTTCTTC. Its protein is CSAGRNNEQFF. V gene TRBV20-1 combines with J gene TRBJ2-1; D unresolved. Germline values: CDR1 DFQATT, CDR2 SNEGSKA (reference sequence). The CDR3 covers 11 residues. V lost 5 bases and J 5 bases, leaving 7 bases between the germline ends.

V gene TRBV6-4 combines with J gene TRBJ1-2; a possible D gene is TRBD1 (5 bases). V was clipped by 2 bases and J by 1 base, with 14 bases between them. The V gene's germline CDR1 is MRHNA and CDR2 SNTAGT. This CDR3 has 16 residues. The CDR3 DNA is TGTGCCAGCAGTGACCCTGAGGGGCGGGTTAACTATGGCTACACCTTC. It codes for CASSDPEGRVNYGYTF.

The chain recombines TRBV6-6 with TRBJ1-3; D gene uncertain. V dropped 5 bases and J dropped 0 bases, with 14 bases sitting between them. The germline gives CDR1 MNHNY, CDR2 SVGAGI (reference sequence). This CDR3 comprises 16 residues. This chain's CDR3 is CASSPGRSYSGNTIYF. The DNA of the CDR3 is TGTGCCAGCAGTCCCGGCAGGTCCTACTCTGGAAACACCATATATTTT.

The chain's CDR3 is CASSFKSGGYAYEQYF. For the CDR3, the DNA is TGTGCCAGCAGCTTTAAAAGCGGGGGGTATGCCTACGAGCAGTACTTC. The rearrangement links TRBV7-3 to TRBJ2-7; 9 bases align to TRBD2. V lost 3 bases to trimming and J lost 2 bases; unmatched junction nucleotides: 8. This CDR3 comprises 16 residues. The germline V gene encodes CDR1 SGHTA and CDR2 FQGTGA.

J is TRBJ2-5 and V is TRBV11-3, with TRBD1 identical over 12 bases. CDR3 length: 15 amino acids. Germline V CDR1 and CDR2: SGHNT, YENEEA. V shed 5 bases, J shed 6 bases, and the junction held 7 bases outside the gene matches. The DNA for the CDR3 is TGTGCCAGCAGCGCAGGGACAGGGGGCGCGCAGACCCAGTACTTC. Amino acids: CASSAGTGGAQTQYF.